Listed below are T cell receptor beta chains from one sample, sequenced in a study of chemoradiotherapy in HPV16-positive cancers. Profiled with immunoSEQ multiplex PCR; TCRdb holds only in-frame clones, not every one. The data hold several thousand clones, with around 79% observed a single time. Sample: tumor tissue, taken from a patient who underwent chemoradiotherapy. The receptors were gathered from a human donor with HPV-associated anogenital cancer. Each CDR3 is given with its conserved first and last residue. The D gene is left open where the match is weak. Where a row states a size, it is once, few, many or the class of an expanded clone; other rows omit it.

>.|TRBJ1-2|TRBV19|.
TGTGCCAGTAGTATAACGAAGGACGCCGGACGTGGCTACACCTTC
CASSITKDAGRGYTF
>.|TRBJ2-6|TRBV19|.
TGTGCCAGTAGTATCAACAGACTATTAAAATCTGGGGCCAACGTCCTGACTTTC
CASSINRLLKSGANVLTF
>few|TRBJ2-7|TRBV7-8|TRBD2
TGTGCCAGCAGCTTAGCGAGTGCTGGGGGGGGTTTAGTCCACGAGCAGTACTTC
CASSLASAGGGLVHEQYF
>.|TRBJ2-7|TRBV7-2|TRBD1
TGTGCCAGCAGCTCGGGACAGGGACTCTACGAGCAGTACTTC
CASSSGQGLYEQYF
>.|TRBJ1-2|TRBV19|TRBD1
TGTGCCACCGGACAGGGAGCCTCCTATGGCTACACCTTC
CATGQGASYGYTF
>.|TRBJ1-2|TRBV29-1|TRBD1
TGCAGCGTTGTAACAGGGGGTTATGGCTACACCTTC
CSVVTGGYGYTF
>.|TRBJ2-5|TRBV5-1|.
TGCGCCAGCAGCTTGAGGGAGACCCAGTACTTC
CASSLRETQYF
>.|TRBJ2-1|TRBV6-4|.
TGTGCCAGCAGTGAGAGCGCGAGCTCCTACAATGAGCAGTTCTTC
CASSESASSYNEQFF
>.|TRBJ2-1|TRBV18|.
TGTGCCAGCTCACCAATCTCCGTCAGTTCGGGAGCGTACGGCAATGAGCAGTTCTTC
CASSPISVSSGAYGNEQFF
>.|TRBJ2-5|TRBV5-4|TRBD2
TGTGCCAGCAGCGCGGGAGGGGCTAGAGAGACCCAGTACTTC
CASSAGGARETQYF
>large|TRBJ2-2|TRBV6-5|.
TGTGCCAGCAGCCCCGGTGCCGGGGAGCTGTTTTTT
CASSPGAGELFF
>.|TRBJ2-7|TRBV5-1|.
TGCGCCAGCAGCTTATCCCAATACGAGCAGTACTTC
CASSLSQYEQYF
>.|TRBJ1-5|TRBV19|TRBD1
TGTGCCAGTAGCCCAGGGGGCGAGCCTCAGCCCCAGCATTTT
CASSPGGEPQPQHF
>.|TRBJ1-1|TRBV5-6|TRBD1
TGTGCCAGCAGACGTCCGGGACAGGGGTTCCACACTGAAGCTTTCTTT
CASRRPGQGFHTEAFF
>.|TRBJ1-1|TRBV19|.
TGTGCCAGTACCTCCCGGGTAACTGAAGCTTTCTTT
CASTSRVTEAFF
>once|TRBJ2-1|TRBV5-1|.
TGCGCCAGCACGGAAGATTACTCCTACAATGAGCAGTTCTTC
CASTEDYSYNEQFF
>few|TRBJ2-7|TRBV5-6|TRBD1
TGTGCCAGCAGCGTGGACAGGCTAAACGAGCAGTACTTC
CASSVDRLNEQYF
>once|TRBJ2-3|TRBV28|TRBD2
TGTGCCAGCAGTTTTGGGGGGGGGTTCTCAGATACGCAGTATTTT
CASSFGGGFSDTQYF
>.|TRBJ2-7|TRBV11-2|.
TGTGCCAGCAGCTTACTAGGCTCCTACGAGCAGTACTTC
CASSLLGSYEQYF
>.|TRBJ1-5|TRBV30|.
TGTGCCTTCACTTCGGGAAATCAGCCCCAGCATTTT
CAFTSGNQPQHF
>.|TRBJ1-5|TRBV19|.
TGTGCCAGTAGTATCGGGAATCAGCCCCAGCATTTT
CASSIGNQPQHF
>.|TRBJ2-6|TRBV5-1|.
TGCGCCAGCAGCTTGGAAGGGTCTGGGGCCAACGTCCTGACTTTC
CASSLEGSGANVLTF
>.|TRBJ2-2|TRBV6-1|.
TGTGCCAGCAGTTTCGTGCCGGGCACCGGGGAGCTGTTTTTT
CASSFVPGTGELFF
>.|TRBJ2-3|TRBV7-9|.
TGTGCCAGCAGCTCCATAGGGGTTACAGATACGCAGTATTTT
CASSSIGVTDTQYF
>few|TRBJ2-1|TRBV30|TRBD2
TGTGCCTGGAGTCTGCTCCCGGGCGGGGGGGCCTACTACAATGAGCAGTTCTTC
CAWSLLPGGGAYYNEQFF
>.|TRBJ2-3|TRBV7-3|.
TGTGCCAGCAGCTTCGGGACCACAGATACGCAGTATTTT
CASSFGTTDTQYF
>.|TRBJ2-5|TRBV7-6|.
TGTGCCAGCAGCTTAAGACGGGTCCAAGAGACCCAGTACTTC
CASSLRRVQETQYF
>.|TRBJ2-1|TRBV7-2|.
TGTGCCAGCAGCGAAGGGGTGGGGGGCAACAATGAGCAGTTCTTC
CASSEGVGGNNEQFF
>.|TRBJ1-3|TRBV6-5|.
TGTGCCAGCAGTTACTCGAGATGGTCTGGAAACACCATATATTTT
CASSYSRWSGNTIYF
>once|TRBJ2-5|TRBV19|TRBD2
TGTGCCAGTAGTATCAGGCTAGCGGGGATTGAGACCCAGTACTTC
CASSIRLAGIETQYF
>.|TRBJ2-7|TRBV28|.
TGTGCCAGCAGTTTACAGGTCCGGGTAGTCTTCTACGAGCAGTACTTC
CASSLQVRVVFYEQYF
>.|TRBJ2-2|TRBV6-5|TRBD2
TGTGCCAGCAGTTACGGGTCGGGGGGGTTTACCGGGGAGCTGTTTTTT
CASSYGSGGFTGELFF
>.|TRBJ2-1|TRBV11-1|.
TGTGCCAGCAGCTTGCACGGGGGCCTAACCAGCTCCTACAATGAGCAGTTCTTC
CASSLHGGLTSSYNEQFF
>.|TRBJ2-7|TRBV6-6|.
TGTGCCAGCAGTTACGCAGGCCAACACGAGCAGTACTTC
CASSYAGQHEQYF
>few|TRBJ2-2|TRBV5-1|TRBD2
TGCGCCAGCAGCTGGGGACTAGCGGGGGGTCGAAACACCGGGGAGCTGTTTTTT
CASSWGLAGGRNTGELFF
>once|TRBJ1-5|TRBV28|.
TGTGCCAGCAGTTTGAGGGAGGCCCGAAATCAGCCCCAGCATTTT
CASSLREARNQPQHF
>few|TRBJ1-1|TRBV5-1|.
TGCGCCAGCAGCTTGGGGGGTAGAACGGAAACTGAAGCTTTCTTT
CASSLGGRTETEAFF
>.|TRBJ1-2|TRBV19|TRBD1
TGTGCCAGCACCCAAACACCGGGACAGGGGAAGTATGGCTACACCTTC
CASTQTPGQGKYGYTF
>.|TRBJ1-1|TRBV7-9|.
TGTGCCAGCAGCTTAGCGGGGGGCAACACTGAAGCTTTCTTT
CASSLAGGNTEAFF
>.|TRBJ1-5|TRBV28|.
TGTGCCAGCAGAACAGGGTTGGATCAGCCCCAGCATTTT
CASRTGLDQPQHF
>.|TRBJ2-5|TRBV29-1|TRBD1
TGCAGCGTTGAAGGGGCCTTGACAGGGGAAGAGACCCAGTACTTC
CSVEGALTGEETQYF
>.|TRBJ2-1|TRBV4-2|TRBD2
TGTGCCAGCAGCCAATCTAGCGGTGACTACAATGAGCAGTTCTTC
CASSQSSGDYNEQFF
>few|TRBJ1-2|TRBV28|.
TGTGCCAGCACCAGGGACTCGGGCCTCTATGGCTACACCTTC
CASTRDSGLYGYTF
>.|TRBJ2-2|TRBV7-2|TRBD2
TGTGCCAGCAGCCCGGGACTAGCGGGGAACACCGGGGAGCTGTTTTTT
CASSPGLAGNTGELFF
>.|TRBJ1-1|TRBV2|.
TGTGCCAGCACCCTATGGGGGAACACTGAAGCTTTCTTT
CASTLWGNTEAFF